This TCR beta chain came from a study of cytomegalovirus exposure and HLA in healthy donors. Study-level results: Donors belonging to an Asian-associated ancestry cluster reportedly showed fewer N-insertions in productive TCRs than the approximately 690-donor mean, according to what a later analysis found. Later work associated 16,951 TCR beta sequences with HLA alleles at 0.05 false discovery rate. A later analysis found TCR association rates differed by HLA locus, highest for DRB1 and lowest for HLA-C. Productive rates of about 87% or about 30% were seen for most TCR beta V segments in an earlier analysis.

The study ran its PCR with 60 Vbeta and 13 Jbeta primers. TCRdb keeps only in-frame clones here, not all; method: immunoSEQ multiplex PCR. The data hold tens of thousands of clones, with approximately 71% observed a single time. CDR1 SGHVS and CDR2 FQNEAQ come from the germline V gene. V dropped 4 bases and J dropped 6 bases, with 21 bases sitting between them. This CDR3 is 16 amino acids long. Of note for this clone: What it binds is unknown.

V and J are TRBV7-8 and TRBJ1-2; D might be TRBD1 (6 bases). The receptor's source is a woman in her thirties or forties in good health and CMV-seropositive. Sequencing input: PBMCs. DNA for the CDR3: TGTGCCAGCAGCTCTATGAGCGTACAGGGAACGGATGGCTACACCTTC. Its protein product is CASSSMSVQGTDGYTF.